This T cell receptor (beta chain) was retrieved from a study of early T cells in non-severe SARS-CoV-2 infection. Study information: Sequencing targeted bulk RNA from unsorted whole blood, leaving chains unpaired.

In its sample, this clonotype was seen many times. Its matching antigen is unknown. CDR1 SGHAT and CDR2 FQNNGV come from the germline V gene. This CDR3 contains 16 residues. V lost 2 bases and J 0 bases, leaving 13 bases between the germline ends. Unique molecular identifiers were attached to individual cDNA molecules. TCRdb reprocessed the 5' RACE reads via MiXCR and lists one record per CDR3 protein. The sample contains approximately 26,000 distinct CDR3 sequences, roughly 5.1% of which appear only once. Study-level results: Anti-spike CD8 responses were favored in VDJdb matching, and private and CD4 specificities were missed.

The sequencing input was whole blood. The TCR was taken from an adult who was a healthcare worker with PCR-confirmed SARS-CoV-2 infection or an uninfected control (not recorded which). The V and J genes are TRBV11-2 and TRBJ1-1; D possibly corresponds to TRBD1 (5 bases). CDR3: CASSLIWDGMNTEAFF. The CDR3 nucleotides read TGTGCCAGCAGCTTAATCTGGGACGGAATGAACACTGAAGCTTTCTTT.